One sample yielded the 29 T cell receptor beta chains listed below, sequenced in a study of glioma-infiltrating T cells. TCR alpha and beta CDR3 regions were amplified from RNA using iRepertoire nested multiplex PCR. One entry per CDR3 protein, called by TCRdb with MiXCR from the multiplex PCR reads. This sample yields 300,000 to 450,000 distinct CDR3 sequences, of which less than 50% are seen a single time; about 11% belongs to the top ten. Specimen: glioma tissue, nonneoplastic brain tissue, or PBMCs (not recorded which). Receptors were obtained from a human donor with low-grade glioma or glioblastoma, undergoing nonglioma brain surgery, or in good health (not recorded which).

This clonotype was seen a few times. The rearrangement links TRBV7-9 to TRBJ1-1, with D possibly being TRBD1 (5 bases). V was trimmed by 5 bases and J by 4 bases, leaving 26 bases between them. Looked up from germline, CDR1 is SEHNR and CDR2 is FQNEAQ (reference sequence). The CDR3 consists of 18 residues. The CDR3 is CASSIGSRGQTPGTEAFF. In DNA, the CDR3 is TGTGCCAGCAGCATAGGGTCTAGGGGTCAGACCCCAGGCACTGAAGCTTTCTTT.

In nucleotides, the CDR3 is TGCAGTGCTAGAGTGGGTAGCGGCGACAATGAGCAGTTCTTC. Translation: CSARVGSGDNEQFF. V and J are TRBV20-1 and TRBJ2-1; tentatively, D is TRBD2 (6 bases). CDR1 DFQATT and CDR2 SNEGSKA come from the germline V gene (reference sequence). The germline V and J ends were trimmed by 1 base and 5 bases, with 12 bases remaining between them. The CDR3 has 14 amino acids.

The table lists this clonotype with many counts. The chain has TRBV6-1 and TRBJ1-1; D uncertain. The CDR3 length is 13 residues. In germline, CDR1 is MNHNS, CDR2 SASEGT. The V end lost 8 bases, the J end lost 4 bases, and 14 bases lay between the germline ends. CDR3 region: CASHLQPATEAFF. The CDR3 bases are TGTGCCAGCCATCTCCAACCAGCCACTGAAGCTTTCTTT.

For this clonotype: Possible read error: a much larger clone is one base away. This chain uses TRBV25-1 with TRBJ2-1; D may correspond to TRBD1 or TRBD2 (5 bases each). Looked up from germline, CDR1 is MGHDK and CDR2 is SYGVNS. The CDR3 has 15 amino acids. Here the CDR3 reads CARSEIGGEGNEQFF. In DNA form, the CDR3 reads TGTGCCCGCAGTGAAATTGGGGGAGAGGGCAATGAGCAGTTCTTC.

This clonotype has just a few counts. The V call is TRBV20-1, the J call TRBJ1-6; D not resolved. In germline, CDR1 is DFQATT, CDR2 SNEGSKA (reference sequence). The V gene lost 4 bases and the J gene lost 7 bases, with 11 bases spanning the gap. This CDR3 is 13 amino acids long. The CDR3 is CSATPENNSPLHF. The DNA for the CDR3 is TGCAGTGCTACCCCCGAGAACAATTCACCCCTCCACTTT.

This clonotype was counted ten times or more. CDR3 sequence reads: CASGDRGGSNQPQHF. For the CDR3, the DNA is TGTGCCAGCGGGGACAGGGGGGGTAGCAATCAGCCCCAGCATTTT. V gene TRBV6-2 or TRBV6-3 combines with J gene TRBJ1-5; TRBD1 aligns across 11 bases. Germline loops: CDR1 MNHEY, CDR2 SVGEGT. CDR3 size: 15 residues. V trimming: 8 bases; J trimming: 0 bases; junction bases outside the gene matches: 3.

Points on this clonotype: The final CDR3 position lacks the conserved phenylalanine or tryptophan, pointing to a likely read error. The J gene is TRBJ2-6, the V gene TRBV4-1, with TRBD1 matching over 7 bases. The CDR3 loop spans 17 amino acids. V dropped 2 bases and J dropped 4; count of bases not matched to a gene: 8. The V gene's germline CDR1 is MGHRA and CDR2 YSYEKL. Here the CDR3 reads CASSQPGTAAGANVLTL. DNA of the CDR3: TGCGCCAGCAGCCAACCCGGGACAGCGGCCGGGGCCAACGTCCTGACTCTC.

This clonotype was seen more than once but under ten times. V and J are TRBV4-2 and TRBJ2-1; D gene unclear. The CDR3 sequence is 12 residues long. V shed 1 base and J shed 7 bases, with 5 bases lying between them. From germline, CDR1 is LGHNA and CDR2 YNFKEQ. CDR3 bases: TGTGCCAGCAGCCAAGTCAAAAATGAGCAGTTCTTC. Translating gives CASSQVKNEQFF.

The chain employs TRBV7-2 and TRBJ2-2, with 8 bases matching TRBD2. In germline, CDR1 is SGHTA, CDR2 FQGNSA. V shed 5 bases and J 6 bases; nucleotides not matched to a gene: 11. The CDR3 has 16 residues. The CDR3: CASSRSMTGGPGELFF. DNA of the CDR3: TGTGCCAGCAGCCGGTCTATGACGGGAGGGCCCGGGGAGCTGTTTTTT.

This clonotype was observed a handful of times. The chain carries TRBV28 and TRBJ1-4; D might be TRBD1 (5 bases). The germline V and J ends were trimmed by 1 base and 7 bases, with 13 bases remaining between them. The V gene's germline CDR1 is MDHEN and CDR2 SYDVKM. CDR3 size: 15 residues. DNA of the CDR3: TGTGCCAGCAGTTTATTCCCGGGGCCCGGTGAAAAACTGTTTTTT. It codes for CASSLFPGPGEKLFF.

In its sample, this clonotype was seen once. V usage is TRBV4-1 and J usage is TRBJ2-7; TRBD1 agrees at 9 bases. Germline V gene sequence: CDR1 MGHRA, CDR2 YSYEKL. V gave up 4 bases and J gave up 7 bases; unmatched junction bases: 5. The CDR3 has 13 residues. CDR3 sequence (DNA): TGCGCCAGCAGCCGGACAGGGGACGCGGAGCAGTACTTC. Protein product: CASSRTGDAEQYF.

The sample holds many counts of this clonotype. This chain connects TRBV15 to TRBJ1-1; TRBD1 might be the D (6 bases). V lost 3 bases and J lost 1, with 9 bases in between. Germline loops: CDR1 LNHNV, CDR2 YYDKDF (reference sequence). The CDR3 spans 14 residues. In DNA form, the CDR3 reads TGTGCCACCAGCAGGGAGACAGGGAACACTGAAGCTTTCTTT. It specifies CATSRETGNTEAFF.

In this sample, this clonotype turned up many times. This chain connects TRBV20-1 to TRBJ2-1, with D perhaps matching TRBD2 (6 bases). The CDR3 has 14 residues. The germline CDR1 and CDR2 sequences are DFQATT and SNEGSKA (reference sequence). The V end was cut by 6 bases, the J end by 8 bases, with 20 bases between. The CDR3 sequence: CSAPKVSGVDEQFF. The CDR3 DNA reads as TGCAGTGCCCCCAAGGTGTCGGGAGTGGATGAGCAGTTCTTC.

The table lists this clonotype with many counts. V gene TRBV27 combines with J gene TRBJ1-6; the D gene is possibly TRBD1 (5 bases). Germline assignment: CDR1 MNHEY and CDR2 SMNVEV (reference sequence). CDR3 size: 14 residues. Trimming took off 0 bases at V and 6 bases at J, with 6 bases between the two ends. The CDR3 loop is CASSLSRVNSPLHF. Here the CDR3 DNA reads TGTGCCAGCAGTTTATCCAGGGTTAATTCACCCCTCCACTTT.

Of note for this clonotype: This clone may be a read error of a much larger clone one base away. The chain joins TRBV27 to TRBJ2-5; 9 bases agree with TRBD2. The CDR3 covers 16 residues. Trimming cost V 5 bases and J 3 bases; bases outside gene matches: 10. Per germline, CDR1 MNHEY and CDR2 SMNVEV (reference sequence). The CDR3 nucleotides are TGTGCCAGCAGTCCGCCCCGGACTAGCGTGGAAGAGACCCAGTACTTC. It codes for CASSPPRTSVEETQYF.

The chain couples TRBV7-2 to TRBJ2-5; 7 nucleotides line up with TRBD2. This CDR3 has 12 residues. Losses at the gene ends were 8 bases for V and 5 bases for J; bases not matched to a gene: 5. Germline V gene lookup returns CDR1 SGHTA and CDR2 FQGNSA. CDR3 DNA: TGTGCCAGCTGGGGGGGGTCGGAGACCCAGTACTTC. It yields the protein CASWGGSETQYF.

The V call is TRBV18, the J call TRBJ2-6, with TRBD1 matching 11 bases. Losses at the gene ends were 0 bases for V and 2 bases for J; bases not matched to a gene: 0. This CDR3 is 17 amino acids long. Germline CDR1 KGHSH, CDR2 LQKENI. CDR3 amino acids: CASSPPGQGAGANVLTF. In DNA, the CDR3 is TGTGCCAGCTCACCACCGGGACAGGGGGCTGGGGCCAACGTCCTGACTTTC.

J is TRBJ2-1 and V is TRBV15; the D is unclear. The V gene lost 4 bases and the J gene lost 12 bases, with 13 bases spanning the gap. The CDR3 runs to 12 residues. In germline, CDR1 is LNHNV, CDR2 YYDKDF (reference sequence). CDR3 nucleotide sequence: TGTGCCACCAGCACAGTCTACTCGGGGCAGTTCTTC. This sequence encodes CATSTVYSGQFF.

This clonotype showed up just a few times. Just one base apart from a much larger clone, this may be a read error. The chain links TRBV6-2 or TRBV6-3 to TRBJ1-1; D ambiguous. The CDR3 runs to 13 residues. Germline assignment: CDR1 MNHEY and CDR2 SVGEGT. Between the trimmed V and J ends, which lost 2 bases and 4 bases, there was a span of 8 bases. The CDR3 spells CASSYPRGTEAFF. CDR3 sequence (DNA): TGTGCCAGCAGTTACCCTCGAGGCACTGAAGCTTTCTTT.

In this sample, this clonotype turned up many times. The CDR3 loop is CASSPGHDSYEQYF. The CDR3 DNA reads as TGTGCCAGCAGTCCGGGACACGACTCCTACGAGCAGTACTTC. The rearrangement uses TRBV6-1 and TRBJ2-7, with TRBD1 as a possible D gene (6 bases). The CDR3 has 14 residues. CDR1 and CDR2 (germline): MNHNS, SASEGT. V dropped 5 bases and J dropped 0 bases, with 11 bases sitting between them.

This clonotype was counted only a few times. This chain joins TRBV7-2 and TRBJ2-3; D might be TRBD1 (5 bases). This CDR3 is built from 14 residues. V was cut by 5 bases and J by 4 bases, with 13 bases left in between. Germline loops: CDR1 SGHTA, CDR2 FQGNSA. In DNA, the CDR3 is TGTGCCAGCAGCCCTCGGCCAGGGCCAGATACGCAGTATTTT. Translating gives CASSPRPGPDTQYF.

There are a few counts of this clonotype. The J gene is TRBJ2-2, the V gene TRBV28, with 7 bases that match TRBD1. The CDR3 sequence is 14 residues long. Germline V gene sequence: CDR1 MDHEN, CDR2 SYDVKM. With V trimmed by 7 bases and J by 6 bases, 8 bases remained unmatched. In nucleotides, the CDR3 is TGTGCCAGCAATACTAGGGGGCGAGCCGGGGAGCTGTTTTTT. Translation gives CASNTRGRAGELFF.

This clonotype was seen many times. The CDR3 protein is CASSNNRDTQYF. The CDR3 bases are TGTGCCAGCAGTAACAATCGAGATACGCAGTATTTT. The chain has TRBV6-2 or TRBV6-3 and TRBJ2-3, with D uncertain. Germline CDR1 MNHEY, CDR2 SVGEGT. The V end was cut by 5 bases, the J end by 5 bases, with 8 bases between. CDR3 length equals 12 residues.

This clonotype occurred once. At one end the junction does not follow the germline gene, possibly because of a read error. CDR3 nucleotides: TGTGCCAGCAGCCAAGCCCCAGCAATGAACACTGGAGCTTTCTTT. Protein: CASSQAPAMNTGAFF. The chain employs TRBV4-2 and TRBJ1-1; D not resolved. The CDR3 loop spans 15 amino acids. Germline V gene sequence: CDR1 LGHNA, CDR2 YNFKEQ.

This chain links TRBV7-9 with TRBJ2-1; 10 bases are a match to TRBD1. Gene TRBJ2-7 matches the end of the DNA better, so the J call may be wrong. The CDR3 runs 15 residues. Germline assignment: CDR1 SEHNR and CDR2 FQNEAQ (reference sequence). The CDR3 DNA reads TGTGCCAGCAGCTTTTGGGACAGGGGTTCCTACGAGCAGTACTTC. Translated: CASSFWDRGSYEQYF.

This clonotype was detected a few times. The J gene is TRBJ2-5, the V gene TRBV20-1, with D possibly being TRBD1 (6 bases). CDR1 is DFQATT, CDR2 SNEGSKA, per germline (reference sequence). The V end was cut by 5 bases, the J end by 1 base, with 17 bases between. The CDR3 runs 15 residues. The CDR3 DNA sequence: TGCAGTGCTGAACAGGGCTTCCCCCTCCAAGAGACCCAGTACTTC. This translates into CSAEQGFPLQETQYF.

This clonotype was picked up many times. The chain joins TRBV28 to TRBJ2-7; D unclear. The CDR3 is made up of 13 amino acids. V was pared by 7 bases and J by 1 base, with 11 bases between. From germline, CDR1 is MDHEN and CDR2 SYDVKM. The CDR3 region has the DNA TGTGCCAGCACTGGGTTCGGTTCCTACGAGCAGTACTTC. Its protein product is CASTGFGSYEQYF. Full variable domain (remainder filled in from reference TRBV28 and TRBJ2-7): DVKVTQSSRYLVKRTGEKVFLECVQDMDHENMFWYRQDPGLGLRLIYFSYDVKMKEKGDIPEGYSVSREKKERFSLILESASTNQTSMYLCASTGFGSYEQYFGPGTRLTVT.

This clonotype was counted only a few times. This chain links TRBV28 with TRBJ1-3; D unclear. Germline V gene sequence: CDR1 MDHEN, CDR2 SYDVKM. V was shortened by 5 bases and J by 0 bases, with 14 bases between the two germline ends. This CDR3 comprises 16 residues. The CDR3 region has the DNA TGTGCCAGCAGTCCCGTGGGGAGGGCCTCTGGAAACACCATATATTTT. It codes for CASSPVGRASGNTIYF.

About this clonotype itself: Germline and junction disagree at one end, which may indicate a read error. The chain employs TRBV20-1 and TRBJ2-1, with D tentatively TRBD2 (5 bases). The CDR3 loop spans 15 amino acids. Germline V lookup: CDR1 DFQATT, CDR2 SNEGSKA (reference sequence). The chain's CDR3 is CSARDLGNAYNEKFF. The CDR3 region has the DNA TGCAGCGCTAGAGACCTCGGGAACGCTTACAATGAGAAGTTCTTC.